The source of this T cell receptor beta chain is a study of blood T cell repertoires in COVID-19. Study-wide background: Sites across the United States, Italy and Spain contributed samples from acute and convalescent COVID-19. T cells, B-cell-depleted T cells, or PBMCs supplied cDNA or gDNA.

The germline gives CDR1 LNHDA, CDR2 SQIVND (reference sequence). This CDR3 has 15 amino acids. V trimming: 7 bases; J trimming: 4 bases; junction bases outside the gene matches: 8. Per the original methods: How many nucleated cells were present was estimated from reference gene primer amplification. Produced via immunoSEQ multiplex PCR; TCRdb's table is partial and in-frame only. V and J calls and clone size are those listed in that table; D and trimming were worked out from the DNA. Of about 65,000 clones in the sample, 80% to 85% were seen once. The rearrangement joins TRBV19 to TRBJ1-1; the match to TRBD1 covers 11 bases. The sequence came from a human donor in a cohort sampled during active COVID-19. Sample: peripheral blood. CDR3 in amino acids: CASMRLGTGGTEAFF. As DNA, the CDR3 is TGTGCCAGTATGCGGCTCGGGACAGGGGGCACTGAAGCTTTCTTT.